Listed below are T cell receptor beta chains from one sample, sequenced in a study of technical replicates of blood from several donors. TCRdb's copy holds only in-frame clones and misses some; the assay was immunoSEQ multiplex PCR. Of 98,000 or so clones in the sample, 95% were seen once. Sequenced sample: T cells isolated from PBMCs. These receptors all come from a human donor in good health. Each CDR3 is given with its conserved first and last residue. Each record gives: J gene, D gene, V gene, CDR3 protein, CDR3 DNA. A D gene is named only where the DNA matches it firmly.

TRBJ2-3 | . | TRBV6-6 | CASSRDGGTDTQYF | TGTGCCAGCAGTAGGGATGGAGGAACAGATACGCAGTATTTT
TRBJ2-1 | TRBD2 | TRBV28 | CASSPPGLQYNEQFF | TGTGCCAGCAGCCCTCCGGGACTACAGTACAATGAGCAGTTCTTC
TRBJ2-7 | TRBD1 | TRBV29-1 | CSAPGTGSDEQYF | TGCAGCGCACCCGGGACAGGGAGTGATGAGCAGTACTTC
TRBJ1-3 | . | TRBV29-1 | CSVESHGQGGRSGNTIYF | TGCAGCGTTGAGAGTCACGGCCAGGGCGGGAGGTCTGGAAACACCATATATTTT
TRBJ1-1 | . | TRBV13 | CASSSRHTLNTEAFF | TGTGCCAGCAGCTCCCGACACACCCTAAACACTGAAGCTTTCTTT
TRBJ1-3 | . | TRBV6-1 | CASSDDRGNTIYF | TGTGCCAGCAGTGATGACAGGGGAAACACCATATATTTT
TRBJ1-4 | . | TRBV7-6 | CASSLALPGGNEKLFF | TGTGCCAGCAGCTTAGCTCTCCCTGGGGGGAATGAAAAACTGTTTTTT
TRBJ2-3 | TRBD2 | TRBV5-1 | CASSFLAGGTPLGSGTDTQYF | TGCGCCAGCAGCTTCTTAGCGGGAGGAACCCCCCTTGGGTCGGGCACAGATACGCAGTATTTT
TRBJ2-4 | TRBD1 | TRBV15 | CATETGGTNIQYF | TGTGCCACCGAAACAGGGGGTACAAACATTCAGTACTTC
TRBJ1-3 | . | TRBV5-1 | CASSLSRGSGNTIYF | TGCGCCAGCAGCTTGAGCAGAGGCTCTGGAAACACCATATATTTT
TRBJ1-1 | . | TRBV18 | CASSGTLGTEAFF | TGTGCCAGTTCCGGGACACTCGGCACTGAAGCTTTCTTT
TRBJ2-7 | . | TRBV4-1 | CASSHADSLTYEQYF | TGCGCCAGCAGCCACGCGGACAGCCTAACCTACGAGCAGTACTTC
TRBJ2-2 | . | TRBV7-9 | CASSVTGLSTGELFF | TGTGCCAGCAGCGTCACAGGGTTAAGTACCGGGGAGCTGTTTTTT
TRBJ2-5 | TRBD2 | TRBV5-1 | CASSPGTSGRTSEETQYF | TGCGCCAGCAGCCCCGGGACTAGCGGGAGGACTTCGGAGGAGACCCAGTACTTC
TRBJ2-1 | . | TRBV11-2 | CASSLAVNSYNEQFF | TGTGCCAGCAGCTTAGCAGTTAACTCCTACAATGAGCAGTTCTTC
TRBJ2-1 | . | TRBV19 | CASSLGQPNEQFF | TGTGCCAGTAGTTTAGGACAGCCGAATGAGCAGTTCTTC
TRBJ1-2 | . | TRBV7-2 | CASSLGLTESYGYTF | TGTGCCAGCAGCTTAGGGCTGACAGAATCCTATGGCTACACCTTC
TRBJ2-2 | TRBD2 | TRBV25-1 | CASSARGGRTGELFF | TGTGCCAGCAGTGCCCGGGGGGGGAGGACCGGGGAGCTGTTTTTT